This TCR beta chain was observed in a study of Ad26.COV2.S vaccination and SARS-CoV-2 variants. This clone was counted between two and nine times. Its target is unknown. Profiled with immunoSEQ multiplex PCR; TCRdb holds only in-frame clones, not every one. The sample yields over 110,000 clones, just over 85% seen once. V was trimmed by 6 bases and J by 4 bases, leaving 20 bases between them. The CDR3 has 16 residues. CDR1 MDHEN and CDR2 SYDVKM come from the germline V gene. Regarding the study as a whole: Non-spike TCR breadth was similar in vaccine and placebo recipients. TCR breadth and depth estimates may have understated total T cell responses. Recipients given vaccine exceeded placebo recipients in spike-specific TCR breadth.

Sequences were derived from peripheral blood, sampled after recovery from COVID-19. The V call is TRBV28, the J call TRBJ2-3, with D possibly TRBD2 on 6 matching bases. The TCR originated in a human donor who had recovered from COVID-19. In DNA, the CDR3 is TGTGCCAGCAGCACACCGGGACTCCGACTCGCAGATACGCAGTATTTT. Protein: CASSTPGLRLADTQYF.